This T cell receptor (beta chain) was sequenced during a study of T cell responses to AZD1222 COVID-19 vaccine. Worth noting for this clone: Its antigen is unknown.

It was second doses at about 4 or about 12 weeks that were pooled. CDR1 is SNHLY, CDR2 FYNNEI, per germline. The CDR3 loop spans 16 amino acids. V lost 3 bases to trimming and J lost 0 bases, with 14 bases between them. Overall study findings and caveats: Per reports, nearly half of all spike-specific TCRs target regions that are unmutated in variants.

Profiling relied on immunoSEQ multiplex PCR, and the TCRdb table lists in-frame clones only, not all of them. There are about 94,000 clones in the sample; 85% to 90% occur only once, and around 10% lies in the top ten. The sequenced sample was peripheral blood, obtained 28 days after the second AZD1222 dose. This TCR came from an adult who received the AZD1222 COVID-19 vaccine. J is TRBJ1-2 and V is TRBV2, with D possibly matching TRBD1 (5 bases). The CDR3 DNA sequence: TGTGCCAGCAGTGACGACAGCCCCGGGGCTAACTATGGCTACACCTTC. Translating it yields CASSDDSPGANYGYTF. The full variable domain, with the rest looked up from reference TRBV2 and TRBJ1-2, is EPEVTQTPSHQVTQMGQEVILRCVPISNHLYFYWYRQILGQKVEFLVSFYNNEISEKSEIFDDQFSVERPDGSNFTLKIRSTKLEDSAMYFCASSDDSPGANYGYTFGSGTRLTVV.